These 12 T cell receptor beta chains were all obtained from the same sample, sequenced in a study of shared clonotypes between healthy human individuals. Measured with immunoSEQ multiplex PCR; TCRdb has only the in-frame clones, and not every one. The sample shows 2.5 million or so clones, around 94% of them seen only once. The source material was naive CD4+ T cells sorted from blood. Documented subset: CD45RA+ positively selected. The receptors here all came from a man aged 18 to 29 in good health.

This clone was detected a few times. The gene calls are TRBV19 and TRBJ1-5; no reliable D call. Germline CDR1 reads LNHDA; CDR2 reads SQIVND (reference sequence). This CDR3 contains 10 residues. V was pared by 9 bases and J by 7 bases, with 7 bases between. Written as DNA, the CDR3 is TGTGCCAGCGGGAGGCAGCCCCAGCATTTT. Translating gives CASGRQPQHF.

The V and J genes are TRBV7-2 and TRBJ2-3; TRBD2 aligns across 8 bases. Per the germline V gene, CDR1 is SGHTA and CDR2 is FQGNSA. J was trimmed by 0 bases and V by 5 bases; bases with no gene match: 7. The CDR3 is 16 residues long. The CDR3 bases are TGTGCCAGCAGCCCAAAACTAGCGGCAAGCACAGATACGCAGTATTTT. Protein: CASSPKLAASTDTQYF.

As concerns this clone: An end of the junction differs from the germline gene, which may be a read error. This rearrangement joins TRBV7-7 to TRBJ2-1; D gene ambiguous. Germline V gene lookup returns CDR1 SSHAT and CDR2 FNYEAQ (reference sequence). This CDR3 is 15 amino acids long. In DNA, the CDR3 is TGTGCTAGCAGTCAGGTTGAGAACCAATACAATGAGCAGTTCTTC. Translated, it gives CASSQVENQYNEQFF.

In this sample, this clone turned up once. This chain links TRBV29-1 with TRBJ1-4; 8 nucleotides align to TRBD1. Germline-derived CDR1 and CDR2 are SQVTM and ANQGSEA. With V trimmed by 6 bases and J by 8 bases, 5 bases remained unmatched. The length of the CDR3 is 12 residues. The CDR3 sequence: CSVGRQGEKLFF. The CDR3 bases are TGCAGCGTCGGCAGACAGGGGGAAAAACTGTTTTTT.

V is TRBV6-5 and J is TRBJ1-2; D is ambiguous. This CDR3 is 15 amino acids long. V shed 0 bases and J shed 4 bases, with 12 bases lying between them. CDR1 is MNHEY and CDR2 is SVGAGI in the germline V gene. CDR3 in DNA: TGTGCCAGCAGTTACTCTAGCCGGGGTTCCTATGGCTACACCTTC. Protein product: CASSYSSRGSYGYTF.

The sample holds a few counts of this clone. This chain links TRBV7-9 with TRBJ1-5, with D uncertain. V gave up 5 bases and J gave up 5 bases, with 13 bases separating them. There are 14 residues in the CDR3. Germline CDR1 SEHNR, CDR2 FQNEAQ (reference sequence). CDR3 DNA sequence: TGTGCCAGCAGCCACTCTGGAGAACATCAGCCCCAGCATTTT. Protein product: CASSHSGEHQPQHF.

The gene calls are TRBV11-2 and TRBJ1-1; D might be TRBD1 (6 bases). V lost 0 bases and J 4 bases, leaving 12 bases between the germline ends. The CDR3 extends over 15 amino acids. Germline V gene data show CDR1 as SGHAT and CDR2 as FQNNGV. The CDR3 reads CASSLEQGRSTEAFF. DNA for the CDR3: TGTGCCAGCAGCTTAGAACAGGGTAGAAGCACTGAAGCTTTCTTT.

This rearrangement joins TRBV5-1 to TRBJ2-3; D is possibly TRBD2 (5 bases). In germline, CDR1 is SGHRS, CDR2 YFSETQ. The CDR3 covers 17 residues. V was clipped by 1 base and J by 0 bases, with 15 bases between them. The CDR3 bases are TGCGCCAGCAGCTTGAATTTAGGACTTACTAGCACAGATACGCAGTATTTT. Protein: CASSLNLGLTSTDTQYF.

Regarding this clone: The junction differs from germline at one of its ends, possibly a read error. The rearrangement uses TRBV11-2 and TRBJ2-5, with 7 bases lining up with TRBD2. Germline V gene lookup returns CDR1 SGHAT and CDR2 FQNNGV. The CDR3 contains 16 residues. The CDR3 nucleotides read TGTGCCAGCAGCTCCATTAGCGGGCCTAGACAAGGGACCCAGTACTTC. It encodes CASSSISGPRQGTQYF.

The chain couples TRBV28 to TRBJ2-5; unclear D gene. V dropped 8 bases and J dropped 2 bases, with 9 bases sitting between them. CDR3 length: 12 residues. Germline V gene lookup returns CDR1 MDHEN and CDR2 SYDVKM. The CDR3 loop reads CASANRQETQYF. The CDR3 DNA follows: TGTGCCAGCGCAAATAGACAAGAGACCCAGTACTTC.

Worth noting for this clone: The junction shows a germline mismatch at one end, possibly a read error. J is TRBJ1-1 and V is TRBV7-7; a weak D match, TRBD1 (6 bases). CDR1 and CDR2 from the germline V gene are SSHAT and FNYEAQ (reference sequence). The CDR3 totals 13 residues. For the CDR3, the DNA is TGTGCTAGCAGCTTGGTGGAGGGGGATGAAGCTTTCTTT. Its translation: CASSLVEGDEAFF.

The CDR3 loop is CASSVDGIANEKLFF. DNA for the CDR3: TGTGCCAGCAGCGTAGACGGAATCGCCAATGAAAAACTGTTTTTT. V usage is TRBV9 and J usage is TRBJ1-4; D ambiguous. The CDR3 totals 15 residues. CDR1 and CDR2 (germline): SGDLS, YYNGEE. The V end was cut by 0 bases, the J end by 5 bases, with 11 bases between.